These 25 T cell receptor beta chains share one sample of origin, sequenced in a study of T cells in Graves' hyperthyroidism and ophthalmopathy. TCR beta CDR3 regions were amplified from RNA. The TCR CDR3 was amplified in a first-round RT-PCR using the HTBI primer set. TCRdb recomputed calls from the multiplex PCR reads with MiXCR, one row per CDR3 protein. The data contain 700,000 to 950,000 distinct CDR3 sequences, roughly a third of them singletons. The specimen was blood. The receptors derive from a woman in her thirties or forties with Graves' hyperthyroidism.

J is TRBJ2-3 and V is TRBV2; D gene uncertain. CDR3 length: 11 amino acids. The V gene's germline CDR1 is SNHLY and CDR2 FYNNEI. V dropped 4 bases and J dropped 7 bases, with 6 bases sitting between them. In nucleotides, the CDR3 is TGTGCCAGCAGTGTTGAGAATACGCAGTATTTT. Translating it yields CASSVENTQYF. The entire variable domain, with the rest obtained from reference TRBV2 and TRBJ2-3, is as follows: EPEVTQTPSHQVTQMGQEVILRCVPISNHLYFYWYRQILGQKVEFLVSFYNNEISEKSEIFDDQFSVERPDGSNFTLKIRSTKLEDSAMYFCASSVENTQYFGPGTRLTVL.

The V gene is TRBV7-8, the J gene TRBJ1-4, with D possibly TRBD1 on 5 matching bases. The CDR3 length is 15 residues. V lost 1 base, J lost 10 bases, and 16 bases lay in between. Looked up from germline, CDR1 is SGHVS and CDR2 is FQNEAQ. The CDR3 loop reads CASSLVGGLVGKLFF. The CDR3 region has the DNA TGTGCCAGCAGCTTAGTGGGGGGGTTAGTAGGAAAACTGTTTTTT.

This clonotype was recorded at least ten times. The chain carries TRBV4-2 and TRBJ1-4; 10 nucleotides line up with TRBD1. The CDR3 runs to 14 residues. Germline-derived CDR1 and CDR2 are LGHNA and YNFKEQ. V dropped 3 bases and J dropped 8; count of bases not matched to a gene: 3. The CDR3 reads CASSQGTGDEKLFF. CDR3 nucleotide sequence: TGTGCCAGCAGCCAGGGGACAGGGGACGAAAAACTGTTTTTT.

This clonotype was found a few times. The chain employs TRBV12-3 or TRBV12-4 and TRBJ1-2; unclear D gene. The CDR3 is 12 amino acids. V was shortened by 6 bases and J by 1 base, with 6 bases between the two germline ends. CDR3: CASSPFNYGYTF. The CDR3 region has the DNA TGTGCCAGCAGCCCATTTAACTATGGCTACACCTTC.

This rearrangement joins TRBV7-2 to TRBJ2-7, with 10 bases matching TRBD2. Per the germline V gene, CDR1 is SGHTA and CDR2 is FQGNSA. The CDR3 consists of 14 residues. Unmatched junction bases numbered 8, after V lost 5 bases and J lost 7 bases. The CDR3 spells CASSRRGLAEEQYF. The CDR3 DNA reads TGTGCCAGCAGCCGACGCGGACTAGCGGAAGAGCAGTACTTC.

The CDR3 nucleotides are TGTGCCAGCAGTTACACCCTCACTGAAGCTTTCTTT. Encoded protein: CASSYTLTEAFF. The rearrangement links TRBV6-2 or TRBV6-3 to TRBJ1-1; no definite D call. With 2 bases removed from V and 4 bases from J, the gap between germline ends came to 5 bases. Per the germline V gene, CDR1 is MNHEY and CDR2 is SVGEGT. This CDR3 has 12 residues.

This chain links TRBV9 with TRBJ2-7; TRBD2 matches 7 bases. This CDR3 contains 13 residues. Per the germline V gene, CDR1 is SGDLS and CDR2 is YYNGEE. With V trimmed by 3 bases and J by 5 bases, 5 bases remained unmatched. This CDR3 is CASSGRGVDEQYF. The CDR3 bases are TGTGCCAGCAGCGGACGGGGGGTGGACGAGCAGTACTTC.

The V and J genes are TRBV9 and TRBJ1-1; TRBD1 agrees at 8 bases. J was trimmed by 1 base and V by 3 bases; bases with no gene match: 5. Per germline, CDR1 SGDLS and CDR2 YYNGEE. The length of the CDR3 is 15 residues. CDR3 sequence: CASSDTGTGNTEAFF. DNA of the CDR3: TGTGCCAGCAGCGATACCGGGACAGGGAACACTGAAGCTTTCTTT. The full variable domain, rest sourced from reference TRBV9 and TRBJ1-1, is DSGVTQTPKHLITATGQRVTLRCSPRSGDLSVYWYQQSLDQGLQFLIQYYNGEERAKGNILERFSAQQFPDLHSELNLSSLELGDSALYFCASSDTGTGNTEAFFGQGTRLTVV.

In this sample, this clonotype turned up many times. The gene calls are TRBV19 and TRBJ1-2, with unresolved D. The germline gives CDR1 LNHDA, CDR2 SQIVND (reference sequence). CDR3 length: 13 residues. Between the trimmed V and J ends, which lost 6 bases and 8 bases, there was a span of 16 bases. CDR3 bases: TGTGCCAGTAGCATCGGGTATCTGGGGGGCTACACCTTC. Residues: CASSIGYLGGYTF.

Turning to this clonotype: An end of the junction does not agree with germline; a read error may underlie this. This CDR3 is CGSSLFETQYF. CDR3 nucleotides: TGTGGCAGCAGTTTATTCGAGACCCAGTACTTC. The chain uses TRBV12-3 or TRBV12-4 and TRBJ2-5; D call uncertain. This CDR3 region has 11 residues.

This clonotype was found a few times. The chain couples TRBV12-3 or TRBV12-4 to TRBJ1-3; D is undetermined. The CDR3 contains 14 residues. The V and J ends lost 7 bases and 2 bases respectively, with 12 bases between them. The CDR3 here is CASNRRAAGNTIYF. For the CDR3, the DNA is TGTGCCAGCAATCGACGGGCCGCTGGAAACACCATATATTTT.

Regarding this clonotype: This may come from a read error, since a much larger clone is one base off. This chain links TRBV10-1 with TRBJ2-5; D gene ambiguous. CDR1 WNHNN and CDR2 SYGVQD come from the germline V gene (reference sequence). CDR3 size: 16 residues. The germline V and J ends were trimmed by 6 bases and 5 bases, with 22 bases remaining between them. CDR3 sequence: CASRLTRQVLLETQYF. DNA for the CDR3: TGCGCCAGCAGATTGACAAGACAAGTCTTGTTGGAGACCCAGTACTTC.

Ten or more counts support this clonotype. The J gene is TRBJ1-5, the V gene TRBV7-8; TRBD1 agrees at 7 bases. After removal of 2 bases from V and 9 bases from J, the junction contained 13 bases not matched to a gene. Germline lookup yields CDR1 SGHVS and CDR2 FQNEAQ. This CDR3 region has 16 residues. The CDR3 is CASSLIGGQDPGPQHF. DNA for the CDR3: TGTGCCAGCAGCTTAATCGGCGGACAGGATCCAGGGCCCCAGCATTTT.

In its sample, this clonotype was seen once. An end of the junction does not agree with germline; a read error may underlie this. The chain employs TRBV12-3 or TRBV12-4 and TRBJ1-2; no clear D. CDR3 size: 14 residues. CDR3 coding DNA: TGTGCCGGCAGCTTGGTGACGGAATACTATGGCTACACCTTC. Translation: CAGSLVTEYYGYTF.

The rearrangement links TRBV4-2 to TRBJ1-2; weak D call: TRBD1 (6 bases). From germline, CDR1 is LGHNA and CDR2 YNFKEQ. Deletions cut 0 bases from V and 5 bases from J, with 13 bases between. The CDR3 has 15 amino acids. Written as DNA, the CDR3 is TGTGCCAGCAGCCAAGATCGGAGGACAGTTTATGGCTACACCTTC. Encoded protein: CASSQDRRTVYGYTF.

This clonotype was observed a handful of times. The V and J genes are TRBV7-2 and TRBJ2-2; 7 nucleotides line up with TRBD2. J lost 2 bases, V lost 2 bases, and 11 bases had no gene match. The CDR3 consists of 18 residues. Germline V gene sequence: CDR1 SGHTA, CDR2 FQGNSA. CDR3 sequence reads: CASSLPPGLAANTGELFF. In nucleotides, the CDR3 is TGTGCCAGCAGCTTACCCCCCGGGCTAGCGGCTAACACCGGGGAGCTGTTTTTT.

The genes are TRBV6-1 and TRBJ2-2; TRBD1 aligns across 10 bases. V lost 7 bases and J lost 8; bases outside the gene matches: 13. From germline, CDR1 is MNHNS and CDR2 SASEGT. CDR3 length: 16 residues. The CDR3 nucleotides read TGTGCCAGCACGTACAGAGACAGGGGGCTTGCAGGGGAGCTGTTTTTT. Protein product: CASTYRDRGLAGELFF.

The chain links TRBV9 to TRBJ2-7, with TRBD1 matching over 9 bases. Looked up from germline, CDR1 is SGDLS and CDR2 is YYNGEE. This CDR3 has 16 residues. V lost 4 bases and J lost 0; bases outside the gene matches: 8. CDR3 residues: CASSSRTGASSYEQYF. The CDR3 DNA sequence: TGTGCCAGCAGCTCCCGGACAGGGGCGAGCTCCTACGAGCAGTACTTC.

V is TRBV7-8 and J is TRBJ1-5; TRBD1 matches 8 bases. Trimming at V came to 5 bases and at J to 6 bases, leaving 9 bases not matched to a gene. The CDR3 totals 15 residues. Per the germline V gene, CDR1 is SGHVS and CDR2 is FQNEAQ. This CDR3 is CASSLTGAISQPQHF. The CDR3 nucleotides read TGTGCCAGCAGCCTGACAGGGGCTATTAGTCAGCCCCAGCATTTT.

Many counts were recorded for this clonotype. The V and J genes are TRBV29-1 and TRBJ1-2; D is ambiguous. CDR3 length equals 11 residues. The V end was cut by 5 bases, the J end by 5 bases, with 9 bases between. Germline lookup yields CDR1 SQVTM and CDR2 ANQGSEA. The CDR3 nucleotides are TGCAGCGTTCCCGGGGTATATGGCTACACCTTC. This translates into CSVPGVYGYTF.

This clonotype was counted ten times or more. The rearrangement uses TRBV11-2 and TRBJ1-2; the match to TRBD1 covers 7 bases. Looked up from germline, CDR1 is SGHAT and CDR2 is FQNNGV. The length of the CDR3 is 15 residues. V was clipped by 4 bases and J by 6 bases; unmatched bases: 11. The CDR3: CASSSAGTVGDGYTF. As DNA, the CDR3 is TGTGCCAGCAGCTCCGCCGGGACAGTAGGGGATGGCTACACCTTC.

This chain links TRBV12-3 or TRBV12-4 with TRBJ2-5; possible D gene TRBD1, 6 bases. This CDR3 has 16 residues. V was pared by 3 bases and J by 5 bases, with 19 bases between. The CDR3 protein is CASSFTATGFKETQYF. The CDR3 region has the DNA TGTGCCAGCAGTTTTACCGCTACAGGGTTTAAGGAGACCCAGTACTTC.

This clonotype has only a few counts. The rearrangement links TRBV7-2 to TRBJ1-1; tentatively, D is TRBD1 (5 bases). Germline loops: CDR1 SGHTA, CDR2 FQGNSA. This CDR3 has 16 amino acids. V was cut by 8 bases and J by 1 base, with 20 bases left in between. CDR3 sequence reads: CASSFSLGGENTEAFF. The CDR3, as DNA: TGTGCCAGCTCATTTTCGTTAGGAGGGGAGAACACTGAAGCTTTCTTT.

This clonotype has a count of ten or more. The gene calls are TRBV29-1 and TRBJ2-7; D is ambiguous. Germline V gene sequence: CDR1 SQVTM, CDR2 ANQGSEA. The germline V and J ends were trimmed by 0 bases and 4 bases, with 7 bases remaining between them. CDR3 size: 12 residues. As DNA, the CDR3 is TGCAGCGTTGAAGAGAAGGATTACGAGCAGTACTTC. Protein sequence: CSVEEKDYEQYF.

The sample holds many counts of this clonotype. V is TRBV19 and J is TRBJ1-2; D is undetermined. The CDR3 is made up of 15 amino acids. The germline V gene has CDR1 LNHDA and CDR2 SQIVND (reference sequence). V gave up 1 base and J gave up 2 bases, with 11 bases separating them. CDR3 nucleotide sequence: TGTGCCAGTAGTATAGTGAGTGAGACGAACTATGGCTACACCTTC. Translated: CASSIVSETNYGYTF. Drawing the rest from reference TRBV19 and TRBJ1-2, the complete variable domain is DGGITQSPKYLFRKEGQNVTLSCEQNLNHDAMYWYRQDPGQGLRLIYYSQIVNDFQKGDIAEGYSVSREKKESFPLTVTSAQKNPTAFYLCASSIVSETNYGYTFGSGTRLTVV.